This entry concerns a single T cell receptor (beta chain). CDR3 size: 13 residues. Trimming removed 8 bases at V and 2 bases at J, with 12 bases between. The germline V gene encodes CDR1 ENHRY and CDR2 SYGVKD. Time point meaning: blood 2 weeks post-SBRT. Treatment: 15 Gy SBRT to primary tumor, nephrectomy 4 weeks later. The patient's renal cell carcinoma had clear cell pathology. These data are taken from a study of radiation and T cells in renal cell carcinoma. The table came from immunoSEQ multiplex PCR; TCRdb's copy has only in-frame clones and leaves some out. This sample has roughly 150,000 clones, with approximately 86% found just once.

The receptor comes from a woman aged 45-65 years with renal cell carcinoma. Sample: blood, taken from a patient whose treatment included radiotherapy and nephrectomy. This chain links TRBV10-3 with TRBJ1-1; possible D gene TRBD1, 5 bases. CDR3 sequence (DNA): TGTGCCATCGCCGCGGGGGGAAACACTGAAGCTTTCTTT. Translated: CAIAAGGNTEAFF.